This T cell receptor beta chain derives from a study of CD8 T cells in Susac syndrome. V was pared by 5 bases and J by 4 bases, with 15 bases between. The CDR3 has 15 amino acids. Germline values: CDR1 SEHNR, CDR2 FQNEAQ (reference sequence). The authors reverse transcribed roughly 0.5 to 1 ug RNA with random hexamers. Each CDR3 protein gets one entry after TCRdb re-called the immunoSEQ multiplex PCR reads with MiXCR. The profile shows about 280,000 distinct CDR3 sequences, around 84% of them singletons. FACS enriched CD8+ TEMRA cells, while bulk CD8+ and CD4+ were negatively isolated. The origin of this receptor is a human donor with multiple sclerosis. The J gene is TRBJ2-1, the V gene TRBV7-9, with TRBD1 as a possible D gene (6 bases). The source material was CD8+ T cells from PBMCs. Here the CDR3 reads CASSRGSGQYNEQFF. In DNA form, the CDR3 reads TGTGCCAGCAGCCGTGGCTCCGGACAGTACAATGAGCAGTTCTTC.